These 10 T cell receptor beta chains were sequenced from one sample in a study of neurological immune-mediated disorders. Using its own MiXCR run on the 5' RACE reads, TCRdb lists one record per CDR3 protein. Of tens of thousands of distinct CDR3 sequences in the sample, 6% to 7% were seen once. The sample taken for sequencing was CD4+ T cells from blood. These receptor sequences come from a woman aged 40 to 50 in good health.

This clonotype has at least ten counts. V is TRBV5-5 and J is TRBJ1-2; TRBD1 matches at 10 bases. The CDR3 covers 14 residues. Germline V lookup: CDR1 SGHKS, CDR2 YYEKEE (reference sequence). V lost 4 bases and J lost 7; bases outside the gene matches: 7. The CDR3 spells CASSPGDRGPGYTF. In DNA form, the CDR3 reads TGTGCCAGCAGCCCCGGAGACAGGGGGCCTGGCTACACCTTC.

This clonotype was counted at least ten times. The chain employs TRBV28 and TRBJ1-3; D might be TRBD1 (5 bases). Trimming cost V 6 bases and J 0 bases, with 18 bases left between them. Germline lookup yields CDR1 MDHEN and CDR2 SYDVKM. The CDR3 is made up of 17 amino acids. As DNA, the CDR3 is TGTGCCAGCAGCCAAAGGGGACTGCCATTCTCTGGAAACACCATATATTTT. Translated, it gives CASSQRGLPFSGNTIYF.

This clonotype was seen at least ten times. The V call is TRBV3-1, the J call TRBJ2-1; TRBD2 matches at 9 bases. This CDR3 spans 14 amino acids. Germline V gene data show CDR1 as LGHDT and CDR2 as YNNKEL (reference sequence). The J segment lost 5 bases and the V segment lost 6 bases, leaving 5 bases of the junction unmatched. CDR3 residues: CASRASGGNNEQFF. In DNA, the CDR3 is TGTGCCAGCAGAGCCAGCGGGGGGAACAATGAGCAGTTCTTC.

There are many counts of this clonotype. The V and J genes are TRBV20-1 and TRBJ1-4, with 7 positions matching TRBD1. V trimming: 5 bases; J trimming: 8 bases; junction bases outside the gene matches: 8. This CDR3 region has 13 residues. CDR1 is DFQATT and CDR2 is SNEGSKA in the germline V gene (reference sequence). CDR3 sequence reads: CSAVTGPGEKLFF. The DNA of the CDR3 is TGCAGTGCTGTGACAGGGCCGGGGGAAAAACTGTTTTTT.

This clonotype was counted many times. V usage is TRBV6-5 and J usage is TRBJ2-5; D is possibly TRBD1 or TRBD2 (5 bases each). Germline CDR1 MNHEY, CDR2 SVGAGI. V dropped 10 bases and J dropped 0 bases, with 15 bases sitting between them. The CDR3 spans 14 residues. The CDR3, as DNA: TGTGCCACCGCCGGGGCCACCGACCAAGAGACCCAGTACTTC. Translation gives CATAGATDQETQYF.

This clonotype was counted ten times or more. The chain carries TRBV7-9 and TRBJ1-2, with D uncertain. Germline values: CDR1 SEHNR, CDR2 FQNEAQ (reference sequence). The V and J ends lost 0 bases and 5 bases respectively, with 4 bases between them. CDR3 length: 12 amino acids. The CDR3 region has the DNA TGTGCCAGCAGCTTAGCGGTTTATGGCTACACCTTC. Translating gives CASSLAVYGYTF.

This clonotype was seen many times. The chain has TRBV12-3 or TRBV12-4 and TRBJ2-1; D perhaps matches TRBD2 (6 bases). Deletions cut 6 bases from V and 13 bases from J, with 19 bases between. This CDR3 comprises 13 residues. The CDR3 protein is CASSLRLEIGQFF. The CDR3 nucleotides read TGTGCCAGCAGCCTAAGACTAGAAATTGGTCAGTTCTTC.

This clonotype came up many times. The V call is TRBV25-1, the J call TRBJ1-6; TRBD1 aligns across 8 bases. V was pared by 3 bases and J by 7 bases, with 5 bases of the junction left unmatched. From germline, CDR1 is MGHDK and CDR2 SYGVNS. The CDR3 runs to 15 residues. The CDR3 DNA reads TGTGCCAGCAGTGACCTCGACAGGGGCAATTCACCCCTCCACTTT. This gives the protein CASSDLDRGNSPLHF.

The table lists this clonotype with many counts. The chain carries TRBV20-1 and TRBJ2-7; TRBD2 matches at 8 bases. The CDR3 totals 14 residues. The ends lost 6 bases at V and 0 bases at J; junction bases unmatched: 7. Germline CDR1 and CDR2: DFQATT and SNEGSKA (reference sequence). CDR3 loop: CSALGREVSYEQYF. CDR3 bases: TGCAGTGCCCTCGGGCGGGAGGTCTCCTACGAGCAGTACTTC.

This clonotype was picked up many times. The rearrangement uses TRBV3-1 and TRBJ1-1; 7 positions match TRBD1. The CDR3 contains 15 residues. V lost 1 base and J lost 5; bases outside the gene matches: 7. CDR1 and CDR2 (germline): LGHDT, YNNKEL (reference sequence). CDR3 region: CASSQVSRGETEAFF. In DNA, the CDR3 is TGTGCCAGCAGCCAAGTATCCAGGGGGGAAACTGAAGCTTTCTTT.